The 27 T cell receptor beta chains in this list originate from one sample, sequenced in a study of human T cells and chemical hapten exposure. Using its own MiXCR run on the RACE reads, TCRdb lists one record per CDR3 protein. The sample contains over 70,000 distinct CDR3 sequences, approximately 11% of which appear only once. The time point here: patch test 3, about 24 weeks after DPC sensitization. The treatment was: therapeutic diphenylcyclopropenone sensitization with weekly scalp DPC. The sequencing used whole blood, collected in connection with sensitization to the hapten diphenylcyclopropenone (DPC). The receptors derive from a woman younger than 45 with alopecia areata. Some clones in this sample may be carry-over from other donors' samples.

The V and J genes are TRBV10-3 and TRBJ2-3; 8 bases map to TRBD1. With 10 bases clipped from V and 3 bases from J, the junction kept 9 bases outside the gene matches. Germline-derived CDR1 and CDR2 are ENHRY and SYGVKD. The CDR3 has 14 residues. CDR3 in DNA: TGTGCCACTCTATCGGGACAGGAGACAGATACGCAGTATTTT. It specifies CATLSGQETDTQYF.

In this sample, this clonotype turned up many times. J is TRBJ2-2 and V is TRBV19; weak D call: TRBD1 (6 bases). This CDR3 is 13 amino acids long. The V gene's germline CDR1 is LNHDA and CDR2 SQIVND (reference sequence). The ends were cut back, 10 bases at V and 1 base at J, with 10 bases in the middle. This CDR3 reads CATPGVNTGELFF. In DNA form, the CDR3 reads TGTGCCACCCCAGGGGTGAACACCGGGGAGCTGTTTTTT.

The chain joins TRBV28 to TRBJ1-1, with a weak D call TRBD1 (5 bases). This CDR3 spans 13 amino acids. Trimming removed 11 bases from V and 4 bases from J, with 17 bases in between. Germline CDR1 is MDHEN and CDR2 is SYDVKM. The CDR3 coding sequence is TGTGCCTACGGCAGGGATGCTGGCACTGAAGCTTTCTTT. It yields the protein CAYGRDAGTEAFF. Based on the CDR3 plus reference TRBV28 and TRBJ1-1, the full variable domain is DVKVTQSSRYLVKRTGEKVFLECVQDMDHENMFWYRQDPGLGLRLIYFSYDVKMKEKGDIPEGYSVSREKKERFSLILESASTNQTSMYLCAYGRDAGTEAFFGQGTRLTVV.

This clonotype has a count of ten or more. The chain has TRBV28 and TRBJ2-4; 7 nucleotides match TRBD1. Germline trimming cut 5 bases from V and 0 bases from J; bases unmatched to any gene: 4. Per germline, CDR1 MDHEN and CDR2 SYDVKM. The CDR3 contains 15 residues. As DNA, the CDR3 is TGTGCCAGCAGTGAACAGGGGCTAGCCAAAAACATTCAGTACTTC. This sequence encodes CASSEQGLAKNIQYF.

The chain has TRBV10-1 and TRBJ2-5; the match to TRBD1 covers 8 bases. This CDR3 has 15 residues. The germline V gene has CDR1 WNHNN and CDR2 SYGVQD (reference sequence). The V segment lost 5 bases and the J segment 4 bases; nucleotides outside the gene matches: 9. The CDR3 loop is CASSSPGTGGETQYF. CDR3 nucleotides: TGCGCCAGCAGTAGCCCCGGGACAGGCGGAGAGACCCAGTACTTC.

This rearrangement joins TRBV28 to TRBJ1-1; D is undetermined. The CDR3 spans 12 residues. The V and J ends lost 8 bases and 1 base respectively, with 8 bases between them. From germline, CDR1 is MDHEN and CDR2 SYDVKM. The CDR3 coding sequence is TGTGCCAGCCGCGACACGAACACTGAAGCTTTCTTT. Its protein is CASRDTNTEAFF.

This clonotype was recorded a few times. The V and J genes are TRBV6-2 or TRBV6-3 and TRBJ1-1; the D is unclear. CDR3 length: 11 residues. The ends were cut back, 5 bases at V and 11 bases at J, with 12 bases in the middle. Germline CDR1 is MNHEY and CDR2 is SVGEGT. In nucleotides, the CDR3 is TGTGCCAGCAGTCCAACGCCGCGTGCTTTCTTT. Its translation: CASSPTPRAFF.

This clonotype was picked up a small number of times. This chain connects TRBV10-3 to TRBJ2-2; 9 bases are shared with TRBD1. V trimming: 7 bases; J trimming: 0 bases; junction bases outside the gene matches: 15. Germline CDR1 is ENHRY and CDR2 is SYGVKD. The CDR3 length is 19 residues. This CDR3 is CAITRRTGEVGANTGELFF. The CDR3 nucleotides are TGTGCCATCACCAGGCGGACAGGGGAGGTTGGCGCGAACACCGGGGAGCTGTTTTTT.

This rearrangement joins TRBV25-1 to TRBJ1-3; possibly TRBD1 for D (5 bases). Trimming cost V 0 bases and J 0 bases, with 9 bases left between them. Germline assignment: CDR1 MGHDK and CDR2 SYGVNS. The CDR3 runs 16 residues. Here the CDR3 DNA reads TGTGCCAGCAGTGAATACGGGGGACCCTCTGGAAACACCATATATTTT. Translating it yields CASSEYGGPSGNTIYF. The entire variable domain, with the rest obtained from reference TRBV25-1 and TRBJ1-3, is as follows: EADIYQTPRYLVIGTGKKITLECSQTMGHDKMYWYQQDPGMELHLIHYSYGVNSTEKGDLSSESTVSRIRTEHFPLTLESARPSHTSQYLCASSEYGGPSGNTIYFGEGSWLTVV.

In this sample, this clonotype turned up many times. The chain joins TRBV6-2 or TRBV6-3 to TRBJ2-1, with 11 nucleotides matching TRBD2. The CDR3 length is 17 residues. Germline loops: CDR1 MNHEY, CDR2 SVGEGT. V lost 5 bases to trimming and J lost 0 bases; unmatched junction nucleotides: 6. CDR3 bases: TGTGCCAGCAGTATTAGGACTAGCGGGCTCTCCTACAATGAGCAGTTCTTC. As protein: CASSIRTSGLSYNEQFF.

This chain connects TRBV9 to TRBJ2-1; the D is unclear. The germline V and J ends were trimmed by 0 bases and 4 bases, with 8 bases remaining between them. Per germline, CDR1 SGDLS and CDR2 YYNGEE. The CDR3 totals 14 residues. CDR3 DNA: TGTGCCAGCAGCGTAGGGTTATCGTACAATGAGCAGTTCTTC. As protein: CASSVGLSYNEQFF.

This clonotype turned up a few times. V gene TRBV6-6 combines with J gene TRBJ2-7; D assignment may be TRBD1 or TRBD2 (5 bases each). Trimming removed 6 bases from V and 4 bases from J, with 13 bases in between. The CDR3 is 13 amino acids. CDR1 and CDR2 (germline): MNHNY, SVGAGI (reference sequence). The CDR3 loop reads CASSRDPLYEQYF. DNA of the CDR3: TGTGCCAGCAGCCGGGACCCGTTATACGAGCAGTACTTC.

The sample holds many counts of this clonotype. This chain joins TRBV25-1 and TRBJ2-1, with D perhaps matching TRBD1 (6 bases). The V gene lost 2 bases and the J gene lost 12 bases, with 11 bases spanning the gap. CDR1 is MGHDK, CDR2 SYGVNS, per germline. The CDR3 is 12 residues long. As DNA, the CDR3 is TGTGCCAGCAGTGAAGTAGGGGGATGGCAGTTCTTC. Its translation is CASSEVGGWQFF.

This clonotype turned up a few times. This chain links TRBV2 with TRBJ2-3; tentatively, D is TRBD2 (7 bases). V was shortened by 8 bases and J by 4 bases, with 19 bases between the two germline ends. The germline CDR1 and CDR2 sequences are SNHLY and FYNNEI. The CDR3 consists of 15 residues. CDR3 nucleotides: TGTGCCAGCGGGGCGCTGGGGGGGCGGCCAGATACGCAGTATTTT. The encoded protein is CASGALGGRPDTQYF.

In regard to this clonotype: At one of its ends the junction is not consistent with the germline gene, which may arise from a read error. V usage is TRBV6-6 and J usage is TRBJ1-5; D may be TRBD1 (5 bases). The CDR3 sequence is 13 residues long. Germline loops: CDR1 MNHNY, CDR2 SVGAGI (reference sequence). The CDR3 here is CASSYPGGQRKDF. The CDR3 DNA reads TGTGCCAGCAGTTACCCCGGCGGACAAAGGAAGGATTTT.

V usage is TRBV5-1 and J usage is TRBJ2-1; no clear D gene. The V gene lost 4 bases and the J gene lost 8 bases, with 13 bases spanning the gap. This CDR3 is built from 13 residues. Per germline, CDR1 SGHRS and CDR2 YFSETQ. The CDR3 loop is CASSPDSSYEQFF. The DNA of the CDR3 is TGCGCCAGCAGCCCCGATAGTAGCTATGAGCAGTTCTTC.

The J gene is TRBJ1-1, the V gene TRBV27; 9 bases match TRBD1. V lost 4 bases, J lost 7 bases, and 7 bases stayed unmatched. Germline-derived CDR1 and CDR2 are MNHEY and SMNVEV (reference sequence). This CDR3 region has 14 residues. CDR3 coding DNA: TGTGCCAGCAGTTCCCCACAGGGGGCGAATGAAGCTTTCTTT. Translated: CASSSPQGANEAFF.

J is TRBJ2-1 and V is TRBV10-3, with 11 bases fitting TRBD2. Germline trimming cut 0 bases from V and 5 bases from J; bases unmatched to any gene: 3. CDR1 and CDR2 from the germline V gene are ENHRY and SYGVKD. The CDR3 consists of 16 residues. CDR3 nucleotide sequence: TGTGCCATCAGTGAGTCGAAGACTAGCGGGGACAATGAGCAGTTCTTC. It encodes CAISESKTSGDNEQFF.

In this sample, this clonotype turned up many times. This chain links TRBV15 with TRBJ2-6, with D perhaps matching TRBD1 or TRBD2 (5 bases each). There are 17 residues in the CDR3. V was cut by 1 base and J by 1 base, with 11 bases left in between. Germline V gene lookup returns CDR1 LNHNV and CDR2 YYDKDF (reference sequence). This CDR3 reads CATSRGPGGSGANVLTF. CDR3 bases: TGTGCCACCAGCAGAGGGCCTGGGGGTTCTGGGGCCAACGTCCTGACTTTC. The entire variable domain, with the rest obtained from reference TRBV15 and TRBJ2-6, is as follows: DAMVIQNPRYQVTQFGKPVTLSCSQTLNHNVMYWYQQKSSQAPKLLFHYYDKDFNNEADTPDNFQSRRPNTSFCFLDIRSPGLGDTAMYLCATSRGPGGSGANVLTFGAGSRLTVL.

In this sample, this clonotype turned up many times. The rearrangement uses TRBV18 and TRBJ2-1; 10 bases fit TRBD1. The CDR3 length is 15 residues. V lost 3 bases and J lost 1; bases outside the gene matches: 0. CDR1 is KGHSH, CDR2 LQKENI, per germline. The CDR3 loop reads CASSPGQGSYNEQFF. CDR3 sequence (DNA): TGTGCCAGCTCACCGGGACAGGGGTCCTACAATGAGCAGTTCTTC.

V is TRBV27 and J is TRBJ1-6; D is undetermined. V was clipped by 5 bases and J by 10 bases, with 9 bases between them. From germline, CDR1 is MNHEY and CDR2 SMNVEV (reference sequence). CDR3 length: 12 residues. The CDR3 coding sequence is TGTGCCAGCAGTGATTTGGGGTCACCCCTCCACTTT. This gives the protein CASSDLGSPLHF.

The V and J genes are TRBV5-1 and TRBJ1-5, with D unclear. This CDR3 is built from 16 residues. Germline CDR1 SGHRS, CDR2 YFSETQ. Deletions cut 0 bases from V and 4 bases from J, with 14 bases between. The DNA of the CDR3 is TGCGCCAGCAGCTTGGATAGTCGAGGGTCAAATCAGCCCCAGCATTTT. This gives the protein CASSLDSRGSNQPQHF. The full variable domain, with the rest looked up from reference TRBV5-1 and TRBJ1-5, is KAGVTQTPRYLIKTRGQQVTLSCSPISGHRSVSWYQQTPGQGLQFLFEYFSETQRNKGNFPGRFSGRQFSNSRSEMNVSTLELGDSALYLCASSLDSRGSNQPQHFGDGTRLSIL.

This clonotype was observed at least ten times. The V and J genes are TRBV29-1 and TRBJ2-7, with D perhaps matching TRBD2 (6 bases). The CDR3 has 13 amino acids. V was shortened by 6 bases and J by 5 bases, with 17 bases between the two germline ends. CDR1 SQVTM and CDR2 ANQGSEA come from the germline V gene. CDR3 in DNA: TGCAGCGTGTTCGGACGGGGGTATGACGAGCAGTACTTC. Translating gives CSVFGRGYDEQYF.

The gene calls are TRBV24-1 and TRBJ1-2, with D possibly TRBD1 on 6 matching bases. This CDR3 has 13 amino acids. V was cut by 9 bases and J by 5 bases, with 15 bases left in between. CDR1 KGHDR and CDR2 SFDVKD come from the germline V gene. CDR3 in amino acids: CATSQGREYGYTF. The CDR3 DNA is TGTGCCACCTCCCAGGGGCGGGAGTATGGCTACACCTTC.

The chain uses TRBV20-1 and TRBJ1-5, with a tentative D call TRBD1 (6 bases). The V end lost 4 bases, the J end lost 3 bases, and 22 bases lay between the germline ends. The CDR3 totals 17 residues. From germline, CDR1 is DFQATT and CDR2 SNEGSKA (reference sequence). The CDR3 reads CSATLGSTGPLNQPQHF. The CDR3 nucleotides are TGCAGTGCTACCTTGGGATCAACAGGGCCCCTCAATCAGCCCCAGCATTTT.

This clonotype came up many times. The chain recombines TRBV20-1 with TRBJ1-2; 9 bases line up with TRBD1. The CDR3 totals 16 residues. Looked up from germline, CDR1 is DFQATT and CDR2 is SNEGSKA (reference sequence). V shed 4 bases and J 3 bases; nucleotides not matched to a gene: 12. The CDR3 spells CSAIRQGVGPDYGYTF. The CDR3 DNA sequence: TGCAGTGCTATCCGACAGGGGGTAGGTCCCGACTATGGCTACACCTTC.

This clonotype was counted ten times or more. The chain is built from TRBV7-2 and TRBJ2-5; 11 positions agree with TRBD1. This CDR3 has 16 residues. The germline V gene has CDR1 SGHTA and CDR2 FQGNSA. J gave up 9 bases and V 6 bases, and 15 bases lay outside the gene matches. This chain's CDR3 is CASSSARDRGFGAQYF. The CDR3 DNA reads TGTGCCAGCAGTTCCGCCCGGGACAGGGGGTTCGGGGCCCAGTACTTC. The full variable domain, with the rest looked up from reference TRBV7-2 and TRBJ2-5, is GAGVSQSPSNKVTEKGKDVELRCDPISGHTALYWYRQSLGQGLEFLIYFQGNSAPDKSGLPSDRFSAERTGGSVSTLTIQRTQQEDSAVYLCASSSARDRGFGAQYFGPGTRLLVL.